This T cell receptor beta chain was found in a study of T cell changes during pregnancy in multiple sclerosis. Data came from immunoSEQ multiplex PCR; TCRdb stores just in-frame clones and leaves some out. The sample lists some 60,000 clones, approximately 90% seen once, with 2.2% in the top ten. CDR1 is MNHNS, CDR2 SASEGT, per germline. This CDR3 is built from 10 residues. The V and J ends lost 10 bases and 5 bases respectively, with 8 bases between them. The sequence was collected from a female donor in good health, enrolled as a control in a pregnancy study. The V call is TRBV6-1, the J call TRBJ2-5; TRBD2 is a possible D gene (5 bases). Sequencing was performed on peripheral blood, taken in the first trimester of pregnancy. The CDR3 DNA follows: TGTGCCAACGGCGGGGAGACCCAGTACTTC. Residues: CANGGETQYF.